The 32 T cell receptor beta chains below were found in one sample sequenced in a study of blood T cell repertoires in COVID-19. This table comes from immunoSEQ multiplex PCR, and its TCRdb copy is limited to in-frame clones, with some not included. Counted here are roughly 100,000 clones, 75% to 90% occurring once; the ten biggest clones make up 10% to 15%. The material sequenced was peripheral blood. These receptors all come from a human donor in a cohort sampled during active or convalescent COVID-19.

This clone was counted only a few times. In nucleotides, the CDR3 is TGCGCCAGCAGCTTGGTGTCAGGACAGGGCGGCGGCTACACCTTC. Its translation is CASSLVSGQGGGYTF. This sequence joins TRBV5-1 and TRBJ1-2; 8 bases are a match to TRBD1. The CDR3 has 15 amino acids. Germline CDR1 SGHRS, CDR2 YFSETQ. V was clipped by 0 bases and J by 8 bases; unmatched bases: 9.

This clone has just a few counts. The chain couples TRBV5-1 to TRBJ2-1; 16 bases map to TRBD2. The CDR3 consists of 18 residues. Germline-derived CDR1 and CDR2 are SGHRS and YFSETQ. V gave up 0 bases and J gave up 7 bases; unmatched junction bases: 7. The CDR3: CASSLVGTSGGALNEQFF. In DNA, the CDR3 is TGCGCCAGCAGCTTGGTTGGGACTAGCGGGGGGGCTTTAAATGAGCAGTTCTTC.

The V gene is TRBV9, the J gene TRBJ2-3; unclear D gene. This CDR3 has 15 residues. Germline CDR1 reads SGDLS; CDR2 reads YYNGEE. Trimming removed 2 bases at V and 1 base at J, with 11 bases between. The CDR3 region has the DNA TGTGCCAGCAGCGTTGGCTCTTCTCGCACAGATACGCAGTATTTT. It is translated as CASSVGSSRTDTQYF.

The gene calls are TRBV6-5 and TRBJ1-3, with 8 bases identical to TRBD1. The CDR3 runs to 15 residues. V shed 5 bases and J 4 bases; nucleotides not matched to a gene: 7. The germline V gene encodes CDR1 MNHEY and CDR2 SVGAGI. In DNA, the CDR3 is TGTGCCAGCAGTAGACAGGGGATGGAAGGAAACACCATATATTTT. Translated, it gives CASSRQGMEGNTIYF.

This sequence joins TRBV5-8 and TRBJ1-6; D remains unclear. The V gene lost 2 bases and the J gene lost 11 bases, with 8 bases spanning the gap. Per germline, CDR1 SGHTS and CDR2 YDEGEE. CDR3 size: 12 residues. CDR3 coding DNA: TGTGCCAGCAGCTTTCCCGAGGCACCCCTCCACTTT. This codes for CASSFPEAPLHF.

The V call is TRBV5-4, the J call TRBJ1-1; unclear D gene. CDR1 and CDR2 from the germline V gene are SGHNT and YYREEE (reference sequence). V lost 2 bases and J lost 0, with 5 bases in between. The CDR3 is 13 residues long. For the CDR3, the DNA is TGTGCCAGCAGCTTAGGAGTGAACACTGAAGCTTTCTTT. Residues: CASSLGVNTEAFF.

J is TRBJ2-2 and V is TRBV3-1 (or the pseudogene TRBV3-2); D is unclear. This CDR3 spans 16 amino acids. CDR1 is LGHDT, CDR2 YNNKEL, per germline (reference sequence). The V and J ends lost 1 base and 1 base respectively, with 10 bases between them. DNA for the CDR3: TGTGCCAGCAGCCAAGTTCAGATGGTGAACACCGGGGAGCTGTTTTTT. Its translation: CASSQVQMVNTGELFF.

This rearrangement joins TRBV5-1 to TRBJ1-2; possibly TRBD1 for D (5 bases). Germline lookup yields CDR1 SGHRS and CDR2 YFSETQ. Trimming shortened V by 4 bases and J by 0 bases, and 13 bases separated the two germline ends. The CDR3 consists of 15 residues. This chain's CDR3 is CASSIGTGANYGYTF. CDR3 DNA sequence: TGCGCCAGCAGCATCGGGACGGGGGCTAACTATGGCTACACCTTC.

The chain carries TRBV24-1 and TRBJ2-1; 11 bases match TRBD1. V gave up 4 bases and J gave up 7 bases; unmatched junction bases: 8. CDR3 size: 16 residues. Germline CDR1 reads KGHDR; CDR2 reads SFDVKD. The chain's CDR3 is CATSDPGTGGTNEQFF. The DNA for the CDR3 is TGTGCCACCAGTGACCCCGGGACAGGGGGGACGAATGAGCAGTTCTTC.

CDR3 DNA: TGCGCCAGCAGCTTGGGAAGGGGGCTGGATCAGCCCCAGCATTTT. Translated: CASSLGRGLDQPQHF. The chain is built from TRBV5-1 and TRBJ1-5, with 7 bases identical to TRBD1. The length of the CDR3 is 15 residues. CDR1 and CDR2 (germline): SGHRS, YFSETQ. The trim removed 0 bases at V and 5 bases at J, leaving 5 bases unmatched. Together with reference TRBV5-1 and TRBJ1-5, the CDR3 gives the full variable domain: KAGVTQTPRYLIKTRGQQVTLSCSPISGHRSVSWYQQTPGQGLQFLFEYFSETQRNKGNFPGRFSGRQFSNSRSEMNVSTLELGDSALYLCASSLGRGLDQPQHFGDGTRLSIL.

V usage is TRBV29-1 and J usage is TRBJ1-2, with D possibly being TRBD1 (5 bases). Trimming took off 4 bases at V and 1 base at J, with 10 bases between the two ends. This CDR3 has 13 amino acids. Germline assignment: CDR1 SQVTM and CDR2 ANQGSEA. Here the CDR3 reads CSVAGPNNYGYTF. CDR3 nucleotides: TGCAGCGTTGCAGGGCCCAATAACTATGGCTACACCTTC.

This chain uses TRBV5-1 with TRBJ2-2, with D perhaps TRBD2 (5 bases). The CDR3 sequence is 15 residues long. Germline CDR1 is SGHRS and CDR2 is YFSETQ. The V gene lost 3 bases and the J gene lost 5 bases, with 14 bases spanning the gap. The CDR3 loop is CASSWENRGTGELFF. The DNA for the CDR3 is TGCGCCAGCAGCTGGGAAAACAGAGGGACCGGGGAGCTGTTTTTT.

The chain uses TRBV30 and TRBJ2-2, with D possibly being TRBD1 (5 bases). Trimming took 0 bases from V and 1 from J, leaving 21 bases between them. Germline CDR1 and CDR2: GTSNPN and SVGIG (reference sequence). CDR3 length equals 19 residues. The CDR3 region is CAWSVTGFRQVVNTGELFF. In DNA form, the CDR3 reads TGTGCCTGGAGTGTCACAGGTTTCCGGCAGGTTGTGAACACCGGGGAGCTGTTTTTT.

The genes are TRBV6-1 and TRBJ2-7; 8 bases agree with TRBD1. V shed 0 bases and J 3 bases; nucleotides not matched to a gene: 4. Germline assignment: CDR1 MNHNS and CDR2 SASEGT. This CDR3 region has 15 residues. The CDR3 DNA sequence: TGTGCCAGCAGTGAAGCGGCAGGGGGCCTCTACGAGCAGTACTTC. Residues: CASSEAAGGLYEQYF.

This chain joins TRBV6-5 and TRBJ2-7, with D uncertain. V lost 0 bases, J lost 6 bases, and 9 bases lay in between. CDR1 and CDR2 from the germline V gene are MNHEY and SVGAGI. The length of the CDR3 is 13 residues. CDR3 sequence: CASSYSGRSEQYF. CDR3 DNA: TGTGCCAGCAGTTACTCGGGCCGTAGCGAGCAGTACTTC.

This clone was seen only a few times. The chain uses TRBV7-9 and TRBJ1-1, with 8 bases matching TRBD1. Trimming at V came to 4 bases and at J to 1 base, leaving 2 bases not matched to a gene. CDR1 is SEHNR and CDR2 is FQNEAQ in the germline V gene (reference sequence). The CDR3 has 14 amino acids. CDR3 coding DNA: TGTGCCAGCAGCTCCCAGGGGGCGAACACTGAAGCTTTCTTT. Translation: CASSSQGANTEAFF.

The rearrangement uses TRBV11-2 and TRBJ2-2; tentatively, D is TRBD1 (6 bases). CDR3 length equals 16 residues. Germline loops: CDR1 SGHAT, CDR2 FQNNGV. Trimming left V 7 bases short and J 1 base short, with 16 bases between. In DNA form, the CDR3 reads TGTGCCAGCAACCCAGGGGCAGCCCGGAACACCGGGGAGCTGTTTTTT. Translated, it gives CASNPGAARNTGELFF.

The J gene is TRBJ1-1, the V gene TRBV3-1 (or the pseudogene TRBV3-2); no clear D. The germline V and J ends were trimmed by 2 bases and 1 base, with 5 bases remaining between them. The CDR3 spans 13 residues. Per germline, CDR1 LGHDT and CDR2 YNNKEL (reference sequence). The CDR3 bases are TGTGCCAGCAGCCAAATGGCGAACACTGAAGCTTTCTTT. Its protein product is CASSQMANTEAFF.

In nucleotides, the CDR3 is TGTGCCAGTAGCCCACAGGGCAGGAATCAGCCCCAGCATTTT. Amino acid sequence: CASSPQGRNQPQHF. The rearrangement links TRBV19 to TRBJ1-5; tentatively, D is TRBD1 (6 bases). CDR1 and CDR2 from the germline V gene are LNHDA and SQIVND (reference sequence). The CDR3 length is 14 residues. V was pared by 6 bases and J by 4 bases, with 13 bases between.

The V call is TRBV9, the J call TRBJ1-1; 9 bases align to TRBD1. V dropped 5 bases and J dropped 3; count of bases not matched to a gene: 5. The germline CDR1 and CDR2 sequences are SGDLS and YYNGEE. The CDR3 runs 14 residues. The CDR3 coding sequence is TGTGCCAGCAGGAGGGGACAGGGAGACACTGAAGCTTTCTTT. The encoded protein is CASRRGQGDTEAFF.

The genes are TRBV11-2 and TRBJ2-6; TRBD1 might be the D (5 bases). CDR1 and CDR2 from the germline V gene are SGHAT and FQNNGV. V shed 3 bases and J shed 3 bases, with 15 bases lying between them. This CDR3 region has 17 residues. In nucleotides, the CDR3 is TGTGCCAGCAGCTTGGGGCCCTACTGGGGTGGGGCCAACGTCCTGACTTTC. Protein product: CASSLGPYWGGANVLTF.

The chain couples TRBV24-1 to TRBJ2-1, with 10 bases identical to TRBD2. The CDR3 consists of 17 residues. From germline, CDR1 is KGHDR and CDR2 SFDVKD. The trim removed 1 base at V and 2 bases at J, leaving 4 bases unmatched. The CDR3, as DNA: TGTGCCACCAGTGATTTACCTAGCGGGGGAACCTACAATGAGCAGTTCTTC. Translation gives CATSDLPSGGTYNEQFF.

This rearrangement joins TRBV7-2 to TRBJ2-7; TRBD1 agrees at 7 bases. The junction had 10 bases not matched to a gene; V was cut back by 1 base and J by 7 bases. The CDR3 consists of 15 residues. Germline V CDR1 and CDR2: SGHTA, FQGNSA. The CDR3 DNA reads TGTGCCAGCAGCTTAGAGGGCAGGGGGTCCGATGAGCAGTACTTC. Translating it yields CASSLEGRGSDEQYF.

The chain couples TRBV24-1 to TRBJ2-5, with D possibly TRBD1 on 5 matching bases. Trimming removed 7 bases at V and 5 bases at J, with 7 bases between. The CDR3 extends over 11 amino acids. Germline-derived CDR1 and CDR2 are KGHDR and SFDVKD. The CDR3 DNA reads as TGTGCCACCAGGGCAGGGGAGACCCAGTACTTC. Its translation: CATRAGETQYF.

The table lists this clone with a few counts. This chain connects TRBV4-1 to TRBJ2-1; 8 bases are shared with TRBD2. V gave up 0 bases and J gave up 4 bases; unmatched junction bases: 2. CDR3 size: 15 residues. The germline V gene encodes CDR1 MGHRA and CDR2 YSYEKL. In DNA, the CDR3 is TGCGCCAGCAGCCAAGATCGGGGGGGTTACAATGAGCAGTTCTTC. This gives the protein CASSQDRGGYNEQFF.

CDR3 protein: CASSDGASNTEAFF. The CDR3 bases are TGTGCCAGCAGTGATGGGGCATCGAACACTGAAGCTTTCTTT. The chain is built from TRBV2 and TRBJ1-1; tentative D call: TRBD1 (5 bases). The V end was cut by 3 bases, the J end by 1 base, with 9 bases between. The CDR3 consists of 14 residues. Germline assignment: CDR1 SNHLY and CDR2 FYNNEI.

The chain couples TRBV6-5 to TRBJ1-5; D unresolved. Germline V gene lookup returns CDR1 MNHEY and CDR2 SVGAGI. V lost 0 bases and J 4 bases, leaving 4 bases between the germline ends. This CDR3 region has 13 residues. CDR3 protein: CASSYSANQPQHF. Written as DNA, the CDR3 is TGTGCCAGCAGTTACTCGGCAAATCAGCCCCAGCATTTT.

The chain joins TRBV5-6 to TRBJ2-5; 10 bases agree with TRBD1. V lost 3 bases to trimming and J lost 4 bases; unmatched junction nucleotides: 0. The CDR3 runs to 13 residues. Germline values: CDR1 SGHDT, CDR2 YYEEEE. DNA of the CDR3: TGTGCCAGCAGCTGGACAGGGGGAGAGACCCAGTACTTC. Amino acids: CASSWTGGETQYF.

This clone came up a few times. This chain uses TRBV7-9 with TRBJ2-2; tentative D call: TRBD1 (6 bases). Trimming left V 8 bases short and J 6 bases short, with 13 bases between. CDR3 length equals 13 residues. Germline V gives CDR1 SEHNR, CDR2 FQNEAQ (reference sequence). CDR3 region: CASAAEGAGELFF. The DNA of the CDR3 is TGTGCCAGCGCGGCAGAGGGGGCCGGGGAGCTGTTTTTT.

The V and J genes are TRBV12-3 or TRBV12-4 and TRBJ2-5; D gene ambiguous. The ends were cut back, 4 bases at V and 1 base at J, with 7 bases in the middle. This CDR3 spans 13 amino acids. CDR3 protein: CASSSYGQETQYF. In DNA, the CDR3 is TGTGCCAGCAGTTCCTATGGCCAAGAGACCCAGTACTTC.

V usage is TRBV7-2 and J usage is TRBJ2-3; 9 positions agree with TRBD1. Germline V lookup: CDR1 SGHTA, CDR2 FQGNSA. The V gene end was trimmed by 5 bases and the J gene end by 5 bases; junction bases not matched to a gene: 8. This CDR3 spans 15 amino acids. In DNA form, the CDR3 reads TGTGCCAGCAGCCCGGGGACAGGGTCGCGAGATACGCAGTATTTT. Translated, it gives CASSPGTGSRDTQYF.

This clone was seen only a few times. The rearrangement links TRBV12-5 to TRBJ2-3, with TRBD1 matching 10 bases. Germline assignment: CDR1 LGHNT and CDR2 FRNRAP. The CDR3 consists of 14 residues. V lost 6 bases, J lost 3 bases, and 3 bases stayed unmatched. The DNA of the CDR3 is TGTGCTAGTGGGGGACAGGGGTTGACAGATACGCAGTATTTT. This codes for CASGGQGLTDTQYF.